This T cell receptor beta chain was sequenced for a study of T-cell memory formation after mild COVID-19. Trimming took 0 bases from V and 3 from J, leaving 12 bases between them. The germline V gene has CDR1 LNHNV and CDR2 YYDKDF (reference sequence). The CDR3 is 15 residues long. Libraries for TCRalpha and TCRbeta carried sample barcodes and unique molecular identifiers via 5'RACE. MiXCR, run by TCRdb on the 5' RACE reads, gives a single entry per CDR3 protein. The sample has around 370,000 distinct CDR3 sequences, around 21% seen once; the top ten hold about 12%. This clonotype was seen a handful of times.

This chain links TRBV15 with TRBJ2-7; possibly TRBD1 or TRBD2 for D (6 bases each). The sequencing sample was made of PBMCs or a T cell subset sorted from them (not recorded which). The TCR sequence derives from an adult woman who had mild COVID-19 (a few samples of this study predate the infection). Cell type and time point are not known. The CDR3 protein is CATSREGGSHYEQYF. CDR3 nucleotide sequence: TGTGCCACCAGCAGAGAGGGGGGCTCTCACTACGAGCAGTACTTC.